The present entry profiles one T cell receptor beta chain with its context. The sample comes from a study of blood T cell repertoires in COVID-19. Turning to the study itself: COVID-19 samples from acute and convalescent phases originated in the United States, Italy and Spain. Sources were T cells, B-cell-depleted T cells, or PBMCs; the material itself was cDNA or gDNA.

In the original workflow: By means of reference gene primer amplification, nucleated cell counts were estimated. Sequenced by immunoSEQ multiplex PCR; TCRdb stores in-frame clones only, minus some. For V, J and clone size, that table is used; D and trimming come from the DNA. The sample records some 200,000 clones, around 80% being singletons. This CDR3 region has 17 residues. The J segment lost 6 bases and the V segment lost 3 bases, leaving 7 bases of the junction unmatched. The germline CDR1 and CDR2 sequences are SGHTA and FQGTGA. The chain couples TRBV7-3 to TRBJ2-2, with 13 bases that match TRBD2. The sequence was collected from a man under 40 with active or convalescent COVID-19. Sequencing input: peripheral blood. The CDR3 protein is CASSFGLAGALAGELFF. DNA of the CDR3: TGTGCCAGCAGCTTTGGACTAGCGGGGGCGCTCGCCGGGGAGCTGTTTTTT.